This passage covers 18 T cell receptor beta chains from one sample sequenced in a study of T cell responses to AZD1222 COVID-19 vaccine. Repertoires were generated with immunoSEQ multiplex PCR, while TCRdb's copy carries only in-frame clones and drops some. The sample carries roughly 120,000 clones, roughly nine tenths recorded once. This material consisted of peripheral blood, taken on day 0 of AZD1222 vaccination. The receptors derive from an adult in good health.

The rearrangement uses TRBV7-9 and TRBJ2-1; tentatively, D is TRBD2 (6 bases). V was cut by 4 bases and J by 13 bases, with 11 bases left in between. CDR3 size: 11 residues. CDR1 is SEHNR and CDR2 is FQNEAQ in the germline V gene (reference sequence). For the CDR3, the DNA is TGTGCCAGCAGCTACGGGACTTATCAGTTCTTC. Translated, it gives CASSYGTYQFF.

This chain joins TRBV18 and TRBJ2-7; 9 bases fit TRBD2. Germline V lookup: CDR1 KGHSH, CDR2 LQKENI. CDR3 length equals 16 residues. V was pared by 3 bases and J by 1 base, with 7 bases of the junction left unmatched. The CDR3 protein is CASSPPGSGSSYEQYF. The DNA for the CDR3 is TGTGCCAGCTCACCCCCGGGTAGCGGGAGTTCCTACGAGCAGTACTTC.

The V and J genes are TRBV20-1 and TRBJ2-7; TRBD1 agrees at 8 bases. From germline, CDR1 is DFQATT and CDR2 SNEGSKA (reference sequence). After removal of 3 bases from V and 2 bases from J, the junction contained 3 bases not matched to a gene. The CDR3 runs 13 residues. The CDR3 DNA reads as TGCAGTGCTAGTTCGGGACAGGCCTACGAGCAGTACTTC. Encoded protein: CSASSGQAYEQYF.

The chain carries TRBV19 and TRBJ1-6; 9 bases are a match to TRBD1. V lost 4 bases, J lost 10 bases, and 11 bases stayed unmatched. Germline loops: CDR1 LNHDA, CDR2 SQIVND (reference sequence). This CDR3 comprises 16 residues. Here the CDR3 DNA reads TGTGCCAGTAGTAACCCGGGACAGGGAGAAGAATCACCCCTCCACTTT. Translation: CASSNPGQGEESPLHF.

This rearrangement joins TRBV3-1 (or the pseudogene TRBV3-2) to TRBJ1-3; a weak D match, TRBD1 (5 bases). CDR3 length equals 15 residues. Germline values: CDR1 LGHDT, CDR2 YNNKEL (reference sequence). V was trimmed by 4 bases and J by 2 bases, leaving 12 bases between them. The CDR3 loop reads CASSPAGPAGNTIYF. CDR3 bases: TGTGCCAGCAGCCCCGCGGGGCCGGCTGGAAACACCATATATTTT.

The chain has TRBV7-9 and TRBJ2-3, with 12 bases fitting TRBD2. From germline, CDR1 is SEHNR and CDR2 FQNEAQ (reference sequence). J was trimmed by 4 bases and V by 5 bases; bases with no gene match: 7. This CDR3 has 16 residues. In DNA form, the CDR3 reads TGTGCCAGCAGCCCTAGACTAGCGGGAGTATCAGATACGCAGTATTTT. Its protein product is CASSPRLAGVSDTQYF.

The chain carries TRBV5-1 and TRBJ1-4; a possible D gene is TRBD1 (5 bases). Germline V gives CDR1 SGHRS, CDR2 YFSETQ. V dropped 2 bases and J dropped 3 bases, with 14 bases sitting between them. This CDR3 spans 16 amino acids. Here the CDR3 DNA reads TGCGCCAGCAGCTTCAGAGGGGATTCTGCTAATGAAAAACTGTTTTTT. This translates into CASSFRGDSANEKLFF.

The chain couples TRBV11-2 to TRBJ2-1; 8 bases match TRBD1. After removal of 5 bases from V and 4 bases from J, the junction contained 16 bases not matched to a gene. CDR3 length: 18 amino acids. Germline CDR1 reads SGHAT; CDR2 reads FQNNGV. CDR3: CASSPRQGTFYLYNEQFF. DNA for the CDR3: TGTGCCAGCAGCCCAAGACAGGGGACCTTCTATTTGTACAATGAGCAGTTCTTC.

This chain connects TRBV3-1 (or the pseudogene TRBV3-2) to TRBJ2-7; perhaps TRBD2 as D (6 bases). V gave up 5 bases and J gave up 3 bases, with 14 bases separating them. This CDR3 is built from 14 residues. CDR1 and CDR2 from the germline V gene are LGHDT and YNNKEL (reference sequence). The CDR3 DNA sequence: TGTGCCAGCAGCGGAGGGAGCGGAGGCTACGAGCAGTACTTC. It translates to CASSGGSGGYEQYF.

The chain has TRBV18 and TRBJ1-5, with TRBD1 as a possible D gene (5 bases). This CDR3 contains 16 residues. V was cut by 5 bases and J by 1 base, with 15 bases left in between. CDR1 is KGHSH and CDR2 is LQKENI in the germline V gene. DNA of the CDR3: TGTGCCAGCTCAGCATTCAGGGAGGCAAGCAATCAGCCCCAGCATTTT. As protein: CASSAFREASNQPQHF.

The chain couples TRBV7-2 to TRBJ2-1; D call uncertain. Germline-derived CDR1 and CDR2 are SGHTA and FQGNSA. The CDR3 has 13 amino acids. Trimming pared 0 bases from V and 9 bases from J, leaving 9 bases between. CDR3 sequence reads: CASSLANMAEQFF. CDR3 in DNA: TGTGCCAGCAGCTTAGCGAACATGGCTGAGCAGTTCTTC.

The J gene is TRBJ1-5, the V gene TRBV5-8, with D hard to call. CDR3 length equals 13 residues. Trimming left V 0 bases short and J 6 bases short, with 7 bases between. CDR1 SGHTS and CDR2 YDEGEE come from the germline V gene. CDR3 in DNA: TGTGCCAGCAGCTTGGGCCCCACTCAGCCCCAGCATTTT. This gives the protein CASSLGPTQPQHF. Supplemented by reference TRBV5-8 and TRBJ1-5, the full variable domain reads EAGVTQSPTHLIKTRGQQATLRCSPISGHTSVYWYQQALGLGLQFLLWYDEGEERNRGNFPPRFSGRQFPNYSSELNVNALELEDSALYLCASSLGPTQPQHFGDGTRLSIL.

The chain joins TRBV6-5 to TRBJ1-5, with a tentative D call TRBD1 (6 bases). Trimming shortened V by 0 bases and J by 5 bases, and 11 bases separated the two germline ends. Germline CDR1 MNHEY, CDR2 SVGAGI. The CDR3 extends over 15 amino acids. In DNA form, the CDR3 reads TGTGCCAGCAGTTACTCCCCAGGGGCTCATCAGCCCCAGCATTTT. Translated, it gives CASSYSPGAHQPQHF.

V gene TRBV11-2 combines with J gene TRBJ1-1; no definite D call. The CDR3 totals 14 residues. Trimming left V 4 bases short and J 5 bases short, with 14 bases between. CDR1 is SGHAT and CDR2 is FQNNGV in the germline V gene. This CDR3 reads CASSSPKTGTEAFF. CDR3 bases: TGTGCCAGCAGCTCGCCTAAGACTGGGACTGAAGCTTTCTTT.

The gene calls are TRBV9 and TRBJ2-7, with D unresolved. Germline loops: CDR1 SGDLS, CDR2 YYNGEE. This CDR3 has 14 residues. V shed 3 bases and J shed 2 bases, with 12 bases lying between them. CDR3 DNA: TGTGCCAGCAGCGCGAACAGTAGGGCCTACGAGCAGTACTTC. This sequence encodes CASSANSRAYEQYF.

The V call is TRBV29-1, the J call TRBJ2-7; D is unresolved. Germline lookup yields CDR1 SQVTM and CDR2 ANQGSEA. V lost 4 bases and J lost 2, with 12 bases in between. This CDR3 comprises 13 residues. The CDR3 reads CSVVPQPPYEQYF. CDR3 in DNA: TGCAGCGTTGTCCCCCAACCGCCCTACGAGCAGTACTTC.

The V gene is TRBV7-6, the J gene TRBJ2-1; unclear D gene. Trimming cost V 4 bases and J 7 bases, with 11 bases left between them. CDR3 size: 13 residues. CDR1 is SGHVS and CDR2 is FNYEAQ in the germline V gene. As DNA, the CDR3 is TGTGCCAGCAGCTCCGGCTGGAATAATGAGCAGTTCTTC. It is translated as CASSSGWNNEQFF.

The V gene is TRBV19, the J gene TRBJ2-2, with 8 bases matching TRBD2. The CDR3 is made up of 14 amino acids. Germline V gene lookup returns CDR1 LNHDA and CDR2 SQIVND (reference sequence). J was trimmed by 7 bases and V by 6 bases; bases with no gene match: 7. CDR3 protein: CASSRAGRVGELFF. Here the CDR3 DNA reads TGTGCCAGTAGCCGCGCCGGGAGGGTCGGGGAGCTGTTTTTT. The full variable domain, its missing parts supplied by reference TRBV19 and TRBJ2-2, is DGGITQSPKYLFRKEGQNVTLSCEQNLNHDAMYWYRQDPGQGLRLIYYSQIVNDFQKGDIAEGYSVSREKKESFPLTVTSAQKNPTAFYLCASSRAGRVGELFFGEGSRLTVL.